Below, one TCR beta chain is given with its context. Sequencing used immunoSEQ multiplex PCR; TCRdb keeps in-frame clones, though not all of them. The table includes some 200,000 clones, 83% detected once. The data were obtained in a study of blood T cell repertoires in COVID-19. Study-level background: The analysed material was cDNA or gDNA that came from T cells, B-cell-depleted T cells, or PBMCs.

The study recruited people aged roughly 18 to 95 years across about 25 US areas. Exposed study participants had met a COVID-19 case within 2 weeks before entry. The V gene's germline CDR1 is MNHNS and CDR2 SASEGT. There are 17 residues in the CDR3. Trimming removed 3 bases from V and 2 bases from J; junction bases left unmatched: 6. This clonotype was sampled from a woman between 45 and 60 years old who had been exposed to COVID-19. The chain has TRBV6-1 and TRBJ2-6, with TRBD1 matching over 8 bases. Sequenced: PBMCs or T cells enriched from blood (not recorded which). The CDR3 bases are TGTGCCAGCAGTGATCTCATGACAGGGGCTGGGGCCAACGTCCTGACTTTC. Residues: CASSDLMTGAGANVLTF.